The 28 T cell receptor beta chains given below trace back to one sample, sequenced in a study of OX40 agonist ivuxolimab in advanced cancers. Only in-frame clones appear in the TCRdb table, and some are missing; sequencing was by immunoSEQ multiplex PCR. The sample holds around 50,000 clones; roughly nine tenths are singletons and the top ten take 11%. Sequencing used CD4+ or CD8+ T cells sorted from blood, obtained in a trial of the OX40 agonist ivuxolimab. These receptors came from an adult with an advanced solid tumor such as melanoma, head and neck, liver or kidney cancer.

This clone was observed a single time. The chain employs TRBV7-9 and TRBJ1-2; TRBD1 matches at 8 bases. The junction had 3 bases not matched to a gene; V was cut back by 1 base and J by 2 bases. There are 15 residues in the CDR3. Germline CDR1 SEHNR, CDR2 FQNEAQ (reference sequence). The CDR3 nucleotides are TGTGCCAGCAGCTTAGTGCGGGACAGGAACTATGGCTACACCTTC. Amino acids: CASSLVRDRNYGYTF.

The V and J genes are TRBV4-2 and TRBJ1-4; TRBD1 matches 8 bases. Trimming removed 1 base from V and 4 bases from J; junction bases left unmatched: 2. The CDR3 covers 15 residues. The germline CDR1 and CDR2 sequences are LGHNA and YNFKEQ. The CDR3 is CASSQGTGLNEKLFF. The CDR3 DNA follows: TGTGCCAGCAGCCAAGGGACAGGGCTTAATGAAAAACTGTTTTTT.

This clone was detected only once. The chain has TRBV30 and TRBJ1-6, with a weak D call TRBD1 (6 bases). This CDR3 is 16 amino acids long. The germline CDR1 and CDR2 sequences are GTSNPN and SVGIG (reference sequence). V lost 3 bases and J lost 3, with 15 bases in between. CDR3 loop: CAWSRTANSYNSPLHF. Here the CDR3 DNA reads TGTGCCTGGAGCCGGACAGCGAACAGCTATAATTCACCCCTCCACTTT.

This clone was observed a handful of times. The rearrangement joins TRBV19 to TRBJ2-1, with 7 nucleotides matching TRBD2. After removal of 9 bases from V and 11 bases from J, the junction contained 16 bases not matched to a gene. The germline V gene has CDR1 LNHDA and CDR2 SQIVND (reference sequence). This CDR3 has 14 amino acids. CDR3 DNA: TGTGCCAGCCGATGGGAGACTAGCTCAAAGAAGCAGTTCTTC. Translation gives CASRWETSSKKQFF.

This chain uses TRBV6-5 with TRBJ2-7; D not certain. Germline V gives CDR1 MNHEY, CDR2 SVGAGI. V dropped 6 bases and J dropped 4 bases, with 13 bases sitting between them. The CDR3 totals 13 residues. The CDR3 region has the DNA TGTGCCAGCAGCAAGGGCGCAGATTACGAGCAGTACTTC. Translated, it gives CASSKGADYEQYF.

The chain couples TRBV10-3 to TRBJ2-1, with 7 bases identical to TRBD1. Germline assignment: CDR1 ENHRY and CDR2 SYGVKD. V was clipped by 5 bases and J by 3 bases; unmatched bases: 1. The CDR3 extends over 13 amino acids. CDR3 nucleotides: TGTGCCATCAGTAGGGACAGCTACAATGAGCAGTTCTTC. Translation: CAISRDSYNEQFF.

The V gene is TRBV25-1, the J gene TRBJ1-4; a weak D match, TRBD1 (6 bases). The CDR3 is 13 residues long. With 6 bases removed from V and 1 base from J, the gap between germline ends came to 6 bases. Looked up from germline, CDR1 is MGHDK and CDR2 is SYGVNS. CDR3 region: CASRDRTNEKLFF. The CDR3 region has the DNA TGTGCCAGCAGGGACAGAACTAATGAAAAACTGTTTTTT.

V is TRBV2 and J is TRBJ1-4; 9 bases are shared with TRBD1. V was pared by 8 bases and J by 5 bases, with 6 bases of the junction left unmatched. The CDR3 sequence is 14 residues long. In germline, CDR1 is SNHLY, CDR2 FYNNEI. In DNA, the CDR3 is TGTGCCAGCCGCGGACAGGGGATAAATGAAAAACTGTTTTTT. It codes for CASRGQGINEKLFF. The complete variable domain, with remaining parts taken from reference TRBV2 and TRBJ1-4, reads EPEVTQTPSHQVTQMGQEVILRCVPISNHLYFYWYRQILGQKVEFLVSFYNNEISEKSEIFDDQFSVERPDGSNFTLKIRSTKLEDSAMYFCASRGQGINEKLFFGSGTQLSVL.

Only one count was recorded for this clone. The chain links TRBV4-2 to TRBJ2-1, with 8 bases lining up with TRBD1. The CDR3 is 14 amino acids. V dropped 3 bases and J dropped 4; count of bases not matched to a gene: 2. Germline V CDR1 and CDR2: LGHNA, YNFKEQ. Here the CDR3 DNA reads TGTGCCAGCAGCCATGGACAGGGATACAATGAGCAGTTCTTC. This encodes CASSHGQGYNEQFF.

J is TRBJ1-4 and V is TRBV29-1, with 7 bases matching TRBD1. CDR1 is SQVTM and CDR2 is ANQGSEA in the germline V gene. This CDR3 region has 14 residues. The junction had 13 bases not matched to a gene; V was cut back by 7 bases and J by 8 bases. CDR3 DNA: TGCAGCGCGAGAAGGGGGCAGGGAAACGAAAAACTGTTTTTT. Protein: CSARRGQGNEKLFF.

V and J are TRBV4-1 and TRBJ2-7; D might be TRBD1 or TRBD2, each matching 6 bases. Germline V CDR1 and CDR2: MGHRA, YSYEKL. This CDR3 has 15 amino acids. V lost 1 base to trimming and J lost 4 bases, with 14 bases between them. This CDR3 is CASSQAGAGQYEQYF. The DNA for the CDR3 is TGCGCCAGCAGCCAAGCGGGGGCAGGACAATACGAGCAGTACTTC.

The rearrangement uses TRBV11-2 and TRBJ2-1; D unresolved. This CDR3 has 15 residues. Germline loops: CDR1 SGHAT, CDR2 FQNNGV. V was cut by 7 bases and J by 3 bases, with 16 bases left in between. The CDR3 loop is CASNPQVGNYNEQFF. The CDR3 DNA follows: TGTGCCAGCAACCCCCAGGTGGGGAACTACAATGAGCAGTTCTTC.

V and J are TRBV7-3 and TRBJ2-2; weak D call: TRBD1 (5 bases). Germline V gene sequence: CDR1 SGHTA, CDR2 FQGTGA. The CDR3 length is 14 residues. Trimming took 3 bases from V and 5 from J, leaving 10 bases between them. CDR3 sequence: CASSLGRATGELFF. CDR3 sequence (DNA): TGTGCCAGCAGCTTGGGCAGGGCGACCGGGGAGCTGTTTTTT.

The chain combines TRBV9 with TRBJ2-5; TRBD2 aligns across 10 bases. The CDR3 has 16 residues. V gave up 2 bases and J gave up 2 bases; unmatched junction bases: 6. CDR1 and CDR2 (germline): SGDLS, YYNGEE. As DNA, the CDR3 is TGTGCCAGCAGCGTGCTGGGAGCGGGAGGGCAAGAGACCCAGTACTTC. As protein: CASSVLGAGGQETQYF.

The rearrangement uses TRBV18 and TRBJ2-5; TRBD1 aligns across 7 bases. Trimming cost V 3 bases and J 4 bases; bases outside gene matches: 8. The CDR3 totals 15 residues. Germline V gene data show CDR1 as KGHSH and CDR2 as LQKENI. The CDR3 DNA reads TGTGCCAGCTCACCCCCCGGGACAGTTTTAGAGACCCAGTACTTC. Protein sequence: CASSPPGTVLETQYF.

V usage is TRBV7-9 and J usage is TRBJ2-7, with D perhaps given as TRBD1 or TRBD2 (5 bases each). V lost 0 bases, J lost 2 bases, and 14 bases lay in between. The CDR3 loop spans 16 amino acids. Germline V lookup: CDR1 SEHNR, CDR2 FQNEAQ (reference sequence). The CDR3 coding sequence is TGTGCCAGCAGCTTAGCGTTGGGTCGGGGCCCCTACGAGCAGTACTTC. Its protein is CASSLALGRGPYEQYF.

CDR3 bases: TGTGCCAGCAGCGTACAGGGAGACTATGGCTACACCTTC. Translating it yields CASSVQGDYGYTF. The chain is built from TRBV9 and TRBJ1-2; perhaps TRBD1 as D (5 bases). V lost 1 base, J lost 3 bases, and 7 bases lay in between. There are 13 residues in the CDR3. In germline, CDR1 is SGDLS, CDR2 YYNGEE.

This chain connects TRBV13 to TRBJ1-1, with D maybe TRBD1 (5 bases). The V and J ends lost 4 bases and 4 bases respectively, with 19 bases between them. This CDR3 comprises 16 residues. Germline V gene sequence: CDR1 PRHDT, CDR2 FYEKMQ (reference sequence). The CDR3: CASSSGGAGLGTEAFF. CDR3 nucleotide sequence: TGTGCCAGCAGCTCCGGGGGAGCGGGGTTGGGCACTGAAGCTTTCTTT.

The V and J genes are TRBV18 and TRBJ2-1; TRBD1 might be the D (6 bases). Per germline, CDR1 KGHSH and CDR2 LQKENI. The CDR3 totals 14 residues. V lost 0 bases to trimming and J lost 9 bases, with 12 bases between them. The CDR3 nucleotides are TGTGCCAGCTCACCACCATGGGGGCAGGTTGAGCAGTTCTTC. Protein sequence: CASSPPWGQVEQFF.

The rearrangement joins TRBV19 to TRBJ2-1; a possible D gene is TRBD1 (6 bases). Germline V gene data show CDR1 as LNHDA and CDR2 as SQIVND (reference sequence). The CDR3 has 15 amino acids. Trimming removed 6 bases from V and 2 bases from J, with 14 bases in between. Here the CDR3 DNA reads TGTGCCAGTAGCTTCCGGGACACAACCTACAATGAGCAGTTCTTC. It codes for CASSFRDTTYNEQFF. Variable domain in full (rest from reference TRBV19 and TRBJ2-1): DGGITQSPKYLFRKEGQNVTLSCEQNLNHDAMYWYRQDPGQGLRLIYYSQIVNDFQKGDIAEGYSVSREKKESFPLTVTSAQKNPTAFYLCASSFRDTTYNEQFFGPGTRLTVL.

This clone was seen once. J is TRBJ2-1 and V is TRBV2; 7 bases line up with TRBD1. The J segment lost 3 bases and the V segment lost 5 bases, leaving 7 bases of the junction unmatched. The CDR3 consists of 15 residues. Per germline, CDR1 SNHLY and CDR2 FYNNEI. CDR3 loop: CASSSDREGYNEQFF. For the CDR3, the DNA is TGTGCCAGCAGTTCCGACAGGGAAGGCTACAATGAGCAGTTCTTC. The full variable domain, rest sourced from reference TRBV2 and TRBJ2-1, is EPEVTQTPSHQVTQMGQEVILRCVPISNHLYFYWYRQILGQKVEFLVSFYNNEISEKSEIFDDQFSVERPDGSNFTLKIRSTKLEDSAMYFCASSSDREGYNEQFFGPGTRLTVL.

The chain carries TRBV27 and TRBJ2-2; TRBD1 agrees at 8 bases. Losses at the gene ends were 5 bases for V and 1 base for J; bases not matched to a gene: 9. The CDR3 sequence is 17 residues long. Per the germline V gene, CDR1 is MNHEY and CDR2 is SMNVEV (reference sequence). CDR3 amino acids: CASSGFGTGGNTGELFF. The CDR3 nucleotides are TGTGCCAGCAGTGGCTTCGGAACAGGGGGGAACACCGGGGAGCTGTTTTTT.

This chain uses TRBV21-1 with TRBJ1-1. TRBV21-1 is shown as a pseudogene. The CDR3 contains 14 residues. The CDR3 region is CASSPREDNTEAFF. Here the CDR3 DNA reads TGTGCCAGCAGCCCCCGTGAGGACAACACTGAAGCTTTCTTT.

J is TRBJ1-5 and V is TRBV6-5; D uncertain. Germline V lookup: CDR1 MNHEY, CDR2 SVGAGI. The V end lost 5 bases, the J end lost 9 bases, and 8 bases lay between the germline ends. The CDR3 is 11 residues long. CDR3: CASSVPGPQHF. The DNA for the CDR3 is TGTGCCAGCAGTGTCCCCGGGCCCCAGCATTTT.

The chain links TRBV2 to TRBJ2-5; maybe TRBD1 (7 bases). Trimming stripped 3 bases from V and 2 bases from J, with 13 bases between. The length of the CDR3 is 15 residues. Germline CDR1 is SNHLY and CDR2 is FYNNEI. The CDR3 nucleotides read TGTGCCAGCAGTGACCGCGGGACAGCTCAAGAGACCCAGTACTTC. Protein product: CASSDRGTAQETQYF.

The J gene is TRBJ2-2, the V gene TRBV6-6; D remains unclear. V was trimmed by 5 bases and J by 8 bases, leaving 18 bases between them. The CDR3 spans 15 residues. CDR1 is MNHNY, CDR2 SVGAGI, per germline (reference sequence). The CDR3 region is CASSIWSELAGELFF. The CDR3 nucleotides read TGTGCCAGCAGTATATGGAGTGAGCTCGCGGGGGAGCTGTTTTTT.

The chain recombines TRBV19 with TRBJ1-1; 7 nucleotides align to TRBD1. The CDR3 sequence is 13 residues long. The germline gives CDR1 LNHDA, CDR2 SQIVND (reference sequence). The ends lost 5 bases at V and 3 bases at J; junction bases unmatched: 3. CDR3 region: CASSFTGDTEAFF. CDR3 bases: TGTGCCAGTAGTTTTACAGGGGACACTGAAGCTTTCTTT.

The chain joins TRBV15 to TRBJ2-1; D may be TRBD1 or TRBD2 (5 bases each). V lost 0 bases, J lost 4 bases, and 16 bases lay in between. Germline-derived CDR1 and CDR2 are LNHNV and YYDKDF (reference sequence). This CDR3 has 17 residues. The DNA of the CDR3 is TGTGCCACCAGCAGAGAGGCGGCAGGGAGACGATACAATGAGCAGTTCTTC. It encodes CATSREAAGRRYNEQFF.